The 22 T cell receptor beta chains reported below all come from one sample, sequenced in a study of cytomegalovirus exposure and HLA in healthy donors. The PCR was carried out with 60 Vbeta primers and 13 Jbeta primers. Sequenced by immunoSEQ multiplex PCR; TCRdb stores in-frame clones only, minus some. In the table there are some 150,000 clones, 60% to 80% of which are singletons. Sequenced material: PBMCs. The origin of the receptors is a male donor in good health and CMV-seronegative.

This clone was counted a few times. V is TRBV6-1 and J is TRBJ1-5, with no clear D. The germline V and J ends were trimmed by 9 bases and 3 bases, with 12 bases remaining between them. The V gene's germline CDR1 is MNHNS and CDR2 SASEGT. This CDR3 region has 13 residues. In DNA, the CDR3 is TGTGCCAGTGGGAGAGATAACAATCAGCCCCAGCATTTT. This sequence encodes CASGRDNNQPQHF.

V is TRBV9 and J is TRBJ2-1; TRBD2 matches at 9 bases. CDR1 and CDR2 (germline): SGDLS, YYNGEE. The CDR3 has 16 amino acids. After removal of 0 bases from V and 8 bases from J, the junction contained 9 bases not matched to a gene. The CDR3 nucleotides read TGTGCCAGCAGCGTAGGAGGGCGGGGGGGCCAACATGAGCAGTTCTTC. This codes for CASSVGGRGGQHEQFF.

The gene calls are TRBV6-5 and TRBJ1-2, with 9 bases fitting TRBD1. From germline, CDR1 is MNHEY and CDR2 SVGAGI. This CDR3 contains 12 residues. The junction had 10 bases not matched to a gene; V was cut back by 8 bases and J by 12 bases. The CDR3 is CASGSGTGSDTF. The CDR3 DNA sequence: TGTGCCAGCGGATCCGGGACAGGGTCGGACACCTTC.

V usage is TRBV7-9 and J usage is TRBJ2-1; TRBD2 is a possible D gene (7 bases). Trimming stripped 5 bases from V and 5 bases from J, with 19 bases between. Germline V gives CDR1 SEHNR, CDR2 FQNEAQ (reference sequence). This CDR3 has 16 amino acids. The CDR3 bases are TGTGCCAGCAGCCAGAGGGCGGGGGCTATTAACAATGAGCAGTTCTTC. The encoded protein is CASSQRAGAINNEQFF. Variable domain in full (rest from reference TRBV7-9 and TRBJ2-1): DTGVSQNPRHKITKRGQNVTFRCDPISEHNRLYWYRQTLGQGPEFLTYFQNEAQLEKSRLLSDRFSAERPKGSFSTLEIQRTEQGDSAMYLCASSQRAGAINNEQFFGPGTRLTVL.

This chain connects TRBV6-1 to TRBJ1-2, with 7 bases fitting TRBD1. The CDR3 has 13 residues. Germline lookup yields CDR1 MNHNS and CDR2 SASEGT. The V segment lost 5 bases and the J segment 8 bases; nucleotides outside the gene matches: 8. The chain's CDR3 is CASSFGTVGGYTF. In DNA, the CDR3 is TGTGCCAGCAGTTTCGGGACAGTAGGAGGCTACACCTTC.

J is TRBJ1-1 and V is TRBV18; D is possibly TRBD1 (5 bases). Germline V gene sequence: CDR1 KGHSH, CDR2 LQKENI. The V and J ends lost 6 bases and 2 bases respectively, with 10 bases between them. CDR3 length: 13 amino acids. The CDR3, as DNA: TGTGCCAGCTCCGCCTGGGGCAACACTGAAGCTTTCTTT. Protein product: CASSAWGNTEAFF.

This clone was observed once. This sequence joins TRBV19 and TRBJ2-1; the D gene is possibly TRBD1 (6 bases). Trimming shortened V by 4 bases and J by 5 bases, and 9 bases separated the two germline ends. CDR3 length: 13 residues. Looked up from germline, CDR1 is LNHDA and CDR2 is SQIVND (reference sequence). The CDR3 nucleotides are TGTGCCAGTAGTAGGACAGAAGACAATGAGCAGTTCTTC. Its translation: CASSRTEDNEQFF.

The chain links TRBV4-3 to TRBJ2-7; 10 bases are shared with TRBD2. CDR1 LGHNA and CDR2 YSLEER come from the germline V gene. CDR3 size: 15 residues. V lost 5 bases and J lost 7; bases outside the gene matches: 11. The CDR3 reads CASSSGLAASQEQYF. In DNA, the CDR3 is TGCGCCAGCAGCTCCGGACTAGCGGCTTCCCAGGAGCAGTACTTC.

This clone was picked up a small number of times. The chain is built from TRBV12-5 and TRBJ2-6; D is ambiguous. Germline lookup yields CDR1 LGHNT and CDR2 FRNRAP. The germline V and J ends were trimmed by 7 bases and 0 bases, with 4 bases remaining between them. CDR3 length: 13 residues. DNA for the CDR3: TGTGCTAGTGCCAGCTCTGGGGCCAACGTCCTGACTTTC. Its translation is CASASSGANVLTF.

This clone showed up just once. The V call is TRBV29-1, the J call TRBJ2-1, with 7 bases that match TRBD1. This CDR3 spans 16 amino acids. The germline V gene has CDR1 SQVTM and CDR2 ANQGSEA. The V and J ends lost 6 bases and 0 bases, in that order; junction bases with no gene match: 11. The CDR3 DNA follows: TGCAGCGTGGACCCCTGGGGACAGTCCTCCTACAATGAGCAGTTCTTC. The encoded protein is CSVDPWGQSSYNEQFF.

V is TRBV25-1 and J is TRBJ2-2; D uncertain. Trimming took 1 base from V and 5 from J, leaving 5 bases between them. From germline, CDR1 is MGHDK and CDR2 SYGVNS. The CDR3 has 13 amino acids. CDR3 protein: CASSESVTGELFF. The CDR3 coding sequence is TGTGCCAGCAGTGAATCGGTTACCGGGGAGCTGTTTTTT.

V usage is TRBV7-9 and J usage is TRBJ2-1; D perhaps matches TRBD1 (6 bases). Looked up from germline, CDR1 is SEHNR and CDR2 is FQNEAQ (reference sequence). V lost 6 bases, J lost 4 bases, and 16 bases lay in between. This CDR3 contains 15 residues. The chain's CDR3 is CASRTGTRNYNEQFF. CDR3 DNA: TGTGCCAGCAGAACCGGGACACGGAATTACAATGAGCAGTTCTTC.

This chain connects TRBV5-4 to TRBJ1-1, with TRBD1 as a possible D gene (5 bases). Trimming stripped 1 base from V and 0 bases from J, with 7 bases between. The CDR3 is 14 amino acids. Germline-derived CDR1 and CDR2 are SGHNT and YYREEE (reference sequence). The CDR3 coding sequence is TGTGCCAGCAGCTTGACAGGACTGAACACTGAAGCTTTCTTT. This encodes CASSLTGLNTEAFF.

The gene calls are TRBV13 and TRBJ2-7, with D possibly TRBD1 on 6 matching bases. Per the germline V gene, CDR1 is PRHDT and CDR2 is FYEKMQ (reference sequence). V shed 6 bases and J shed 0 bases, with 24 bases lying between them. There are 18 residues in the CDR3. The CDR3: CASRAESLWGPSSYEQYF. DNA for the CDR3: TGTGCCAGCAGAGCCGAGAGTTTGTGGGGGCCAAGCTCCTACGAGCAGTACTTC.

The chain couples TRBV19 to TRBJ1-1; 7 bases agree with TRBD1. V lost 5 bases and J lost 10; bases outside the gene matches: 10. This CDR3 has 13 amino acids. CDR1 and CDR2 from the germline V gene are LNHDA and SQIVND (reference sequence). The CDR3 region is CASSPQGVRGAFF. The CDR3 nucleotides read TGTGCCAGTAGTCCCCAGGGGGTAAGAGGAGCTTTCTTT. Variable domain in full (rest from reference TRBV19 and TRBJ1-1): DGGITQSPKYLFRKEGQNVTLSCEQNLNHDAMYWYRQDPGQGLRLIYYSQIVNDFQKGDIAEGYSVSREKKESFPLTVTSAQKNPTAFYLCASSPQGVRGAFFGQGTRLTVV.

The gene calls are TRBV7-8 and TRBJ2-5, with TRBD2 identical over 8 bases. The V and J ends lost 7 bases and 1 base, in that order; junction bases with no gene match: 11. The CDR3 sequence is 16 residues long. Germline CDR1 reads SGHVS; CDR2 reads FQNEAQ. The CDR3: CASTPFGAGVQETQYF. As DNA, the CDR3 is TGTGCCAGCACCCCTTTCGGAGCGGGGGTCCAAGAGACCCAGTACTTC.

In this sample, this clone turned up once. The chain links TRBV9 to TRBJ2-2, with 12 bases identical to TRBD2. V shed 0 bases, J shed 6 bases, and the junction held 0 bases outside the gene matches. The CDR3 runs 15 residues. Germline-derived CDR1 and CDR2 are SGDLS and YYNGEE. CDR3 sequence reads: CASSVGTSGAGELFF. The CDR3, as DNA: TGTGCCAGCAGCGTAGGGACTAGCGGGGCCGGGGAGCTGTTTTTT.

This clone is categorized as medium-sized (0.01 to 0.1%). At the DNA level, this CDR3 is encoded by other sequences in the same sample as well. V and J are TRBV5-1 and TRBJ1-5; 7 nucleotides align to TRBD1. Germline loops: CDR1 SGHRS, CDR2 YFSETQ. The CDR3 is 13 amino acids. V dropped 0 bases and J dropped 8; count of bases not matched to a gene: 2. The CDR3 region has the DNA TGCGCCAGCAGCTTGGGCCAGGGGGAGCCCCAGCATTTT. Residues: CASSLGQGEPQHF. The full variable domain, in which reference TRBV5-1 and TRBJ1-5 provide the parts outside the CDR3, is KAGVTQTPRYLIKTRGQQVTLSCSPISGHRSVSWYQQTPGQGLQFLFEYFSETQRNKGNFPGRFSGRQFSNSRSEMNVSTLELGDSALYLCASSLGQGEPQHFGDGTRLSIL.

This clone appeared a single time. The chain recombines TRBV18 with TRBJ1-6, with D possibly TRBD1 on 6 matching bases. Trimming cost V 6 bases and J 7 bases, with 13 bases left between them. CDR1 is KGHSH, CDR2 LQKENI, per germline. The CDR3 is 14 residues long. The chain's CDR3 is CASSLQGWNSPLHF. Here the CDR3 DNA reads TGTGCCAGCTCGTTACAGGGCTGGAATTCACCCCTCCACTTT.

This CDR3 is CASSPSGGAHEQYF. Written as DNA, the CDR3 is TGTGCCAGCAGTCCTAGCGGGGGGGCCCACGAGCAGTACTTC. V gene TRBV13 combines with J gene TRBJ2-5; 12 bases align to TRBD2. The DNA end lines up better with TRBJ2-7; the J call may be wrong. In germline, CDR1 is PRHDT, CDR2 FYEKMQ (reference sequence). The CDR3 has 14 amino acids.

The chain is built from TRBV13 and TRBJ2-3, with 7 bases matching TRBD1. Germline V gene data show CDR1 as PRHDT and CDR2 as FYEKMQ (reference sequence). The CDR3 contains 14 residues. V dropped 2 bases and J dropped 3; count of bases not matched to a gene: 2. As DNA, the CDR3 is TGTGCCAGCAGCTTACGGGACAGAACAGATACGCAGTATTTT. Its protein product is CASSLRDRTDTQYF.

This chain uses TRBV5-4 with TRBJ1-4; 8 bases are shared with TRBD1. The CDR3 has 14 residues. Germline CDR1 and CDR2: SGHNT and YYREEE (reference sequence). V lost 4 bases and J lost 8; bases outside the gene matches: 7. This CDR3 is CASSQGQGGEKLFF. In DNA form, the CDR3 reads TGTGCCAGCAGCCAAGGACAGGGAGGAGAAAAACTGTTTTTT.